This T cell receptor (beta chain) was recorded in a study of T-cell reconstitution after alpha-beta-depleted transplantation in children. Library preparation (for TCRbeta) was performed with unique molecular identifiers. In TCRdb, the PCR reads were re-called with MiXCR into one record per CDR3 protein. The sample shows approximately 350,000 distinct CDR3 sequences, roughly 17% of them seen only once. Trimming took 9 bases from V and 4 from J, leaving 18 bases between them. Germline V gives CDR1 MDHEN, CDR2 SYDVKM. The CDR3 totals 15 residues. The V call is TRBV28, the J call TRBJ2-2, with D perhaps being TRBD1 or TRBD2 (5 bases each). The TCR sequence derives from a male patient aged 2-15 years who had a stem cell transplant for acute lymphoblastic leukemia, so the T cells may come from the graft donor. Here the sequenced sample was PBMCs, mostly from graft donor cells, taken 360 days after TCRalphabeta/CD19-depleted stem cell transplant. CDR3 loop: CARSLGDLATGELFF. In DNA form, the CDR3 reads TGTGCCAGGAGCTTGGGGGACCTGGCCACCGGGGAGCTGTTTTTT.